This T cell receptor (beta chain) was recorded in a study of blood T cell repertoires in COVID-19. Across the whole study: Sites across the United States, Italy and Spain contributed samples from acute and convalescent COVID-19. Sample material is recorded as cDNA or gDNA derived from T cells, B-cell-depleted T cells, or PBMCs.

Per the study methods: The assay estimated nucleated cells by amplifying reference gene primers. Here immunoSEQ multiplex PCR was the method, and the copy in TCRdb shows in-frame clones only, minus some. That table is the source of V, J and clone size, and D and trimming were worked out from the DNA. Of 200,000 to 300,000 clones in the sample, approximately 86% were seen once. Germline assignment: CDR1 MNHEY and CDR2 SMNVEV (reference sequence). The CDR3 is 15 amino acids. The J segment lost 3 bases and the V segment lost 5 bases, leaving 9 bases of the junction unmatched. This clonotype originated in a man younger than 40 with active or convalescent COVID-19. What was sequenced was peripheral blood. The chain employs TRBV27 and TRBJ2-7, with TRBD1 matching over 8 bases. The CDR3 coding sequence is TGTGCCAGCAGTACCTATGGACAGGGAAGCTACGAGCAGTACTTC. The encoded protein is CASSTYGQGSYEQYF.